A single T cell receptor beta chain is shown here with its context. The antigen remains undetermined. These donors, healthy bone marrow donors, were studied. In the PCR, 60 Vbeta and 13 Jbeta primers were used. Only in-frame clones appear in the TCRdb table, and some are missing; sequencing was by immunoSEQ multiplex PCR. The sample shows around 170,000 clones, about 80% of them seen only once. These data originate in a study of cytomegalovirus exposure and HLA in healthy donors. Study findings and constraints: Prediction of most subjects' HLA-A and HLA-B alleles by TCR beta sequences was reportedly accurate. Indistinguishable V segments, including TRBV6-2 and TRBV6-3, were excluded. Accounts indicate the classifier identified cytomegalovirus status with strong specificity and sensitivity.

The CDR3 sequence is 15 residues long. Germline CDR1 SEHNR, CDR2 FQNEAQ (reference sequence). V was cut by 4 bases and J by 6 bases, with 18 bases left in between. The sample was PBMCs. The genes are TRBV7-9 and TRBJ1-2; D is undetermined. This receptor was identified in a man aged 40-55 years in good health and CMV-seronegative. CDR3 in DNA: TGTGCCAGCAGCTCTACTCAGGCCCATCTCGATGGCTACACCTTC. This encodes CASSSTQAHLDGYTF.